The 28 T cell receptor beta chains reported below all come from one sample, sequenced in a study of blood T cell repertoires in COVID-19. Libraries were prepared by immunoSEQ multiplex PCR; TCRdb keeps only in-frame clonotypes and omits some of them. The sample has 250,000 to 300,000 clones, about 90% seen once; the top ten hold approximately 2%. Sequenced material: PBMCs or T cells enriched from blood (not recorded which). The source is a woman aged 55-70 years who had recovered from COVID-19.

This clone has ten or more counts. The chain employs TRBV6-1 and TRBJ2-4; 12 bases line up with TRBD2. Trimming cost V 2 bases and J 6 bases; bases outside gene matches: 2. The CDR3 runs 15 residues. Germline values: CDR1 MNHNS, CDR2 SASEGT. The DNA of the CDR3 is TGTGCCAGCAGTGAACTAGCGGGGGGGCCAAACATTCAGTACTTC. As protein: CASSELAGGPNIQYF.

The CDR3 here is CASSSLSGAYRTF. The DNA for the CDR3 is TGTGCCAGCAGCAGTTTATCAGGGGCCTACCGCACCTTC. The rearrangement uses TRBV7-3 and TRBJ1-2, with a possible D match to TRBD1 (6 bases). CDR3 size: 13 residues. With 5 bases removed from V and 13 bases from J, the gap between germline ends came to 20 bases. Germline assignment: CDR1 SGHTA and CDR2 FQGTGA. Complete variable domain (other parts from reference TRBV7-3 and TRBJ1-2): GAGVSQTPSNKVTEKGKYVELRCDPISGHTALYWYRQSLGQGPEFLIYFQGTGAADDSGLPNDRFFAVRPEGSVSTLKIQRTERGDSAVYLCASSSLSGAYRTFGSGTRLTVV.

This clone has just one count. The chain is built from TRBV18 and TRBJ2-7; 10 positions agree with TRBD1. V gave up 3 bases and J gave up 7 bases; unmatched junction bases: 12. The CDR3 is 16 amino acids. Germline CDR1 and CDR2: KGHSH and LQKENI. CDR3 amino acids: CASSPRLDRGKGEQYF. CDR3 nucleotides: TGTGCCAGCTCACCGCGATTGGACAGGGGGAAGGGAGAGCAGTACTTC.

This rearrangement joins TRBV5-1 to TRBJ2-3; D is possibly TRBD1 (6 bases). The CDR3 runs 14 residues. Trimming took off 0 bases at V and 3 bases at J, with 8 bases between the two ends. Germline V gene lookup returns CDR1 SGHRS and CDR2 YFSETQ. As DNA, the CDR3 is TGCGCCAGCAGCTTGGCCAGGGGTACAGATACGCAGTATTTT. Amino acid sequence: CASSLARGTDTQYF.

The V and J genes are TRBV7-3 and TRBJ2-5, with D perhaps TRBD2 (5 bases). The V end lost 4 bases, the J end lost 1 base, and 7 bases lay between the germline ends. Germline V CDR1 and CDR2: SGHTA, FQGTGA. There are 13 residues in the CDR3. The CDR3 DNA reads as TGTGCCAGCAGCTCCGGGGTCCAAGAGACCCAGTACTTC. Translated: CASSSGVQETQYF.

This chain's CDR3 is CSASSTLQEAFF. Written as DNA, the CDR3 is TGCAGCGCCTCCAGCACCTTACAGGAAGCTTTCTTT. The chain uses TRBV29-1 and TRBJ1-1; D gene unclear. The CDR3 spans 12 residues. V was trimmed by 7 bases and J by 8 bases, leaving 17 bases between them. CDR1 is SQVTM, CDR2 ANQGSEA, per germline.

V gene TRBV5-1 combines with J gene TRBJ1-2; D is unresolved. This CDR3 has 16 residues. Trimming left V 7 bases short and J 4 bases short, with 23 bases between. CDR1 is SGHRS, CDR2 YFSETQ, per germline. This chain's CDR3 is CASSEPSRGTAYGYTF. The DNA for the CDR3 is TGCGCCAGCTCGGAGCCTTCCCGAGGAACCGCCTATGGCTACACCTTC.

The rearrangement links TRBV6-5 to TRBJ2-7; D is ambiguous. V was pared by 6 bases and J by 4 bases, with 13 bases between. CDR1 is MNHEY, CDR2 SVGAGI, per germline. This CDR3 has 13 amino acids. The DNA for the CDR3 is TGTGCCAGCAGACGTCTAGAACGGTACGAGCAGTACTTC. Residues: CASRRLERYEQYF.

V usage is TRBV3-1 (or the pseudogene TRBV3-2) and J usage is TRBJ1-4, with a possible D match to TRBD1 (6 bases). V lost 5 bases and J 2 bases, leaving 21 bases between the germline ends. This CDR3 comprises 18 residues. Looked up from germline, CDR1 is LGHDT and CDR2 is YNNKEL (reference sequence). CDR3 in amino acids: CASSAIPHRDPTNEKLFF. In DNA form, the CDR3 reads TGTGCCAGCAGCGCTATTCCCCACAGGGACCCCACTAATGAAAAACTGTTTTTT.

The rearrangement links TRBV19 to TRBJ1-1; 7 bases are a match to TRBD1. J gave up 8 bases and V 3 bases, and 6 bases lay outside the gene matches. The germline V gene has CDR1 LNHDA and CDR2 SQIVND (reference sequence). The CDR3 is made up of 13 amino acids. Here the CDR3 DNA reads TGTGCCAGTAGTATCGGGGACAGTTTAGAAGCTTTCTTT. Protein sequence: CASSIGDSLEAFF. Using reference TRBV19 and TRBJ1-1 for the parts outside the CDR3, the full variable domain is DGGITQSPKYLFRKEGQNVTLSCEQNLNHDAMYWYRQDPGQGLRLIYYSQIVNDFQKGDIAEGYSVSREKKESFPLTVTSAQKNPTAFYLCASSIGDSLEAFFGQGTRLTVV.

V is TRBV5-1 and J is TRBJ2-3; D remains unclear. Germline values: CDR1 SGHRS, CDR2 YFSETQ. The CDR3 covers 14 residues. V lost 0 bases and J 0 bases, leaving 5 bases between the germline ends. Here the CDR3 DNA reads TGCGCCAGCAGCTTGGACAGCAGCACAGATACGCAGTATTTT. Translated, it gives CASSLDSSTDTQYF.

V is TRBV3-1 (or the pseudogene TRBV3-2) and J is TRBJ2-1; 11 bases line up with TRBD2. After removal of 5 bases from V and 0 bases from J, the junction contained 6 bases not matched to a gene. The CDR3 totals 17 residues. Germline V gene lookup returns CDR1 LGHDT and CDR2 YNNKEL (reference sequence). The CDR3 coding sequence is TGTGCCAGCAGCACCAGGGGACTAGCGGACTCCTACAATGAGCAGTTCTTC. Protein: CASSTRGLADSYNEQFF.

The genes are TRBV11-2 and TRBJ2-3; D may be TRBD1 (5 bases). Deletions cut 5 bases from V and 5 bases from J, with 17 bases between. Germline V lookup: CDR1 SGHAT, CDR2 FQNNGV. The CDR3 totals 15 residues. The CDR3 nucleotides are TGTGCCAGCAGCGCGCAGGGATTATCTCAAGATACGCAGTATTTT. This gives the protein CASSAQGLSQDTQYF.

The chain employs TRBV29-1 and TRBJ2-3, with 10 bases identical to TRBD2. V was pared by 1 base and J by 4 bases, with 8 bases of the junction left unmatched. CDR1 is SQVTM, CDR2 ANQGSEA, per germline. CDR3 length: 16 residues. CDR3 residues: CSVEGPASGGADTQYF. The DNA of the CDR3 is TGCAGCGTTGAAGGTCCCGCTAGCGGGGGCGCAGATACGCAGTATTTT.

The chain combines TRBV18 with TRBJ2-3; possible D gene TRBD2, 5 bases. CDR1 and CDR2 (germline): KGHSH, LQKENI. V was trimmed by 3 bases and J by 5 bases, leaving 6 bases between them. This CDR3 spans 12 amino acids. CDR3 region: CASSPSGDTQYF. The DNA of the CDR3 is TGTGCCAGCTCACCGAGCGGAGATACGCAGTATTTT.

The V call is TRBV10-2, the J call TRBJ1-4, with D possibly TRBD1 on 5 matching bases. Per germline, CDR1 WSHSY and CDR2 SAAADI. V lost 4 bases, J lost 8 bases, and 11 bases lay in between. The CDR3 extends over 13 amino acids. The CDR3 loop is CASSADTPEKLFF. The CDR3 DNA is TGCGCCAGCAGTGCGGACACCCCAGAAAAACTGTTTTTT.

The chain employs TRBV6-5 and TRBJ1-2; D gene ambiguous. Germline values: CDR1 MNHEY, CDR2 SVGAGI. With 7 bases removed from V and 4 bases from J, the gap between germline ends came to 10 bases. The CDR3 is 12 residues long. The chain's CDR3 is CASTLDSYGYTF. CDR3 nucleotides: TGTGCCAGCACCCTGGACTCCTATGGCTACACCTTC.

The DNA for the CDR3 is TGTGCCAGTAGTGGAACAGGGGAGTCCTATGGCTACACCTTC. Translation: CASSGTGESYGYTF. The chain carries TRBV19 and TRBJ1-2; 7 nucleotides align to TRBD1. The length of the CDR3 is 14 residues. The ends lost 5 bases at V and 4 bases at J; junction bases unmatched: 7. CDR1 and CDR2 from the germline V gene are LNHDA and SQIVND (reference sequence). Supplemented by reference TRBV19 and TRBJ1-2, the full variable domain reads DGGITQSPKYLFRKEGQNVTLSCEQNLNHDAMYWYRQDPGQGLRLIYYSQIVNDFQKGDIAEGYSVSREKKESFPLTVTSAQKNPTAFYLCASSGTGESYGYTFGSGTRLTVV.

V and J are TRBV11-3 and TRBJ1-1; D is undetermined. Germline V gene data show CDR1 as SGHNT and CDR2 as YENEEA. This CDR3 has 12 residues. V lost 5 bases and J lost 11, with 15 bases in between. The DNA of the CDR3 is TGTGCCAGCAGCCCCGGGAGTCGGTCGGCTTTCTTT. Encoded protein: CASSPGSRSAFF.

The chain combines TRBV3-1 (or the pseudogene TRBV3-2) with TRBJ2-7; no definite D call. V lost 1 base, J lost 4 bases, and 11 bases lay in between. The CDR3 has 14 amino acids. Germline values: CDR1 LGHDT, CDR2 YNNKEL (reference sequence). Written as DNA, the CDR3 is TGTGCCAGCAGCCAAGGATCCGGTTATTACGAGCAGTACTTC. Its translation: CASSQGSGYYEQYF.

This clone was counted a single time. CDR3: CASSLKSGGAQDTQYF. The CDR3 bases are TGTGCCAGCAGCTTAAAAAGCGGGGGGGCACAAGATACGCAGTATTTT. The chain employs TRBV7-3 and TRBJ2-3; 10 bases agree with TRBD2. The CDR3 has 16 residues. Trimming took 1 base from V and 5 from J; bases not matched to a gene: 6. CDR1 SGHTA and CDR2 FQGTGA come from the germline V gene. Filled out from reference TRBV7-3 and TRBJ2-3, the complete variable domain reads GAGVSQTPSNKVTEKGKYVELRCDPISGHTALYWYRQSLGQGPEFLIYFQGTGAADDSGLPNDRFFAVRPEGSVSTLKIQRTERGDSAVYLCASSLKSGGAQDTQYFGPGTRLTVL.

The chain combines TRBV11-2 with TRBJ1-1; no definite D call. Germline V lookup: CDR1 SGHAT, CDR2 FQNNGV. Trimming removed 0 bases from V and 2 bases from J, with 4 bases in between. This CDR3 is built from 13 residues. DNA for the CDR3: TGTGCCAGCAGCTTAGACCTAAACACTGAAGCTTTCTTT. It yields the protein CASSLDLNTEAFF.

Here the CDR3 reads CASNSPANTGELFF. CDR3 DNA: TGCGCCAGCAATTCTCCGGCGAACACCGGGGAGCTGTTTTTT. The chain is built from TRBV5-1 and TRBJ2-2; D is ambiguous. The CDR3 contains 14 residues. CDR1 SGHRS and CDR2 YFSETQ come from the germline V gene. The V end lost 6 bases, the J end lost 0 bases, and 9 bases lay between the germline ends.

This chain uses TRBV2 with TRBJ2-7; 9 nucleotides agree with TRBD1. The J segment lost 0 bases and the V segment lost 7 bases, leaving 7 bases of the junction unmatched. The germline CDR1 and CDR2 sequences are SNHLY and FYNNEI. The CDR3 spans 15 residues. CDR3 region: CASKDRGGGSYEQYF. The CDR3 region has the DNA TGTGCCAGCAAGGACAGGGGAGGGGGCTCCTACGAGCAGTACTTC.

The DNA of the CDR3 is TGTGCCAGTAGTATCCGTCCCGGTATAATGAACACTGAAGCTTTCTTT. Its protein is CASSIRPGIMNTEAFF. The chain recombines TRBV19 with TRBJ1-1; D call uncertain. The CDR3 extends over 16 amino acids. Germline V CDR1 and CDR2: LNHDA, SQIVND (reference sequence). The V gene lost 3 bases and the J gene lost 0 bases, with 14 bases spanning the gap.

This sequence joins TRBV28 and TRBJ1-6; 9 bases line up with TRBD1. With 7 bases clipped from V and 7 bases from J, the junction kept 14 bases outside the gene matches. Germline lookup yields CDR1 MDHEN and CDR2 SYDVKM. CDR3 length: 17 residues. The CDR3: CASIPGQGFIGNSPLHF. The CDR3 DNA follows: TGTGCCAGCATCCCGGGACAGGGTTTTATCGGGAATTCACCCCTCCACTTT. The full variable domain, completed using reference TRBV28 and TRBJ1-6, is DVKVTQSSRYLVKRTGEKVFLECVQDMDHENMFWYRQDPGLGLRLIYFSYDVKMKEKGDIPEGYSVSREKKERFSLILESASTNQTSMYLCASIPGQGFIGNSPLHFGNGTRLTVT.

CDR3 coding DNA: TGTGCCAGCTCACCGCCAACAGGGGCCGTCAGGGCTTTCTTT. Its translation: CASSPPTGAVRAFF. This chain joins TRBV18 and TRBJ1-1, with 7 bases aligning to TRBD1. The V segment lost 3 bases and the J segment 11 bases; nucleotides outside the gene matches: 12. CDR1 is KGHSH and CDR2 is LQKENI in the germline V gene. This CDR3 comprises 14 residues.

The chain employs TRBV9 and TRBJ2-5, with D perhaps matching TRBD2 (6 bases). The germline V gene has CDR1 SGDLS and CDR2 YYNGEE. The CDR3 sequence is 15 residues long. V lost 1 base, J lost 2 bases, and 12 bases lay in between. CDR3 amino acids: CASSVSSGPQETQYF. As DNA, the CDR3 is TGTGCCAGCAGCGTAAGTAGCGGTCCACAAGAGACCCAGTACTTC.